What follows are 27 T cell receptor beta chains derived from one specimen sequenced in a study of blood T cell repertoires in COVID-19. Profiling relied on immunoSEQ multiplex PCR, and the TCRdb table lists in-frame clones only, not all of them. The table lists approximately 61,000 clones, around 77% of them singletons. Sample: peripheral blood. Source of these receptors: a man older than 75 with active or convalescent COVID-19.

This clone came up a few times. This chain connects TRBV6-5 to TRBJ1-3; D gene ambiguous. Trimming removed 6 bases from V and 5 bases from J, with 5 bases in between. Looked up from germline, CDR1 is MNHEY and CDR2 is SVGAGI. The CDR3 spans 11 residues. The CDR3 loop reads CASSARNTIYF. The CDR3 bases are TGTGCCAGCAGCGCGAGAAACACCATATATTTT.

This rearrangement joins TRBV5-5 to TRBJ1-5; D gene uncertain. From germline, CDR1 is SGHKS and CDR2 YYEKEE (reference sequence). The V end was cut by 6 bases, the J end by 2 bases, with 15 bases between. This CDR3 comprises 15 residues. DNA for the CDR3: TGTGCCAGCACCCTCGGGGAGGGAGGCAATCAGCCCCAGCATTTT. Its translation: CASTLGEGGNQPQHF. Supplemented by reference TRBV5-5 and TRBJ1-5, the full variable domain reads DAGVTQSPTHLIKTRGQQVTLRCSPISGHKSVSWYQQVLGQGPQFIFQYYEKEERGRGNFPDRFSARQFPNYSSELNVNALLLGDSALYLCASTLGEGGNQPQHFGDGTRLSIL.

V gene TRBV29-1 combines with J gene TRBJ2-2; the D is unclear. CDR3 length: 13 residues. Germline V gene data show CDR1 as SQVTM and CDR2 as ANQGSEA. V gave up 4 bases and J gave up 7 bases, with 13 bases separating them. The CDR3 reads CSVVVSRIGELFF. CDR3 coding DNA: TGCAGCGTTGTAGTTTCTCGTATCGGGGAGCTGTTTTTT.

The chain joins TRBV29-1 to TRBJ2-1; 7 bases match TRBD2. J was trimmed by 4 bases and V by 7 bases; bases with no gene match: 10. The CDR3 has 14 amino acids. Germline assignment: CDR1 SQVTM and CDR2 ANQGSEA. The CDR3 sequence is CSASRGTSYNEQFF. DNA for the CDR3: TGCAGCGCTTCGCGGGGGACGTCGTACAATGAGCAGTTCTTC.

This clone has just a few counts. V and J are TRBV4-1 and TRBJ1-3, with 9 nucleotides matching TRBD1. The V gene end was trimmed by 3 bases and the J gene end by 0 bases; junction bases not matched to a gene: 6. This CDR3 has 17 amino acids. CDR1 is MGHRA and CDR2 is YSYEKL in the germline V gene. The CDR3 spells CASSHLTGGSSGNTIYF. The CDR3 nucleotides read TGCGCCAGCAGCCACCTGACAGGGGGAAGCTCTGGAAACACCATATATTTT.

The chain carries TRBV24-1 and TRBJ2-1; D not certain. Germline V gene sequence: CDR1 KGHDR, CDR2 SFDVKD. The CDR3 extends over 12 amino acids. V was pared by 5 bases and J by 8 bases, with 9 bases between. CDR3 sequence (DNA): TGTGCCACCAGTGGGGCCAGATATGAGCAGTTCTTC. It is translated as CATSGARYEQFF.

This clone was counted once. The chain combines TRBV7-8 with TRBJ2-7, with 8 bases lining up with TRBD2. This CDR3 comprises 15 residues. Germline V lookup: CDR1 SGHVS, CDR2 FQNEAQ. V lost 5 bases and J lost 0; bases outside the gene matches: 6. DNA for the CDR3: TGTGCCAGCAGCCTAACTAGCGGAGCCTCCTACGAGCAGTACTTC. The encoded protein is CASSLTSGASYEQYF.

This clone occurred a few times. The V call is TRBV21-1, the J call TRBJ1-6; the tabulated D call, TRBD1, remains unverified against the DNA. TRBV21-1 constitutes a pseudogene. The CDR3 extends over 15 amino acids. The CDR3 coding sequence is TGTGCCAGCAGCAAAAAAGACAGGGGCCGGCCACCCCTCCACTTT. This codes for CASSKKDRGRPPLHF.

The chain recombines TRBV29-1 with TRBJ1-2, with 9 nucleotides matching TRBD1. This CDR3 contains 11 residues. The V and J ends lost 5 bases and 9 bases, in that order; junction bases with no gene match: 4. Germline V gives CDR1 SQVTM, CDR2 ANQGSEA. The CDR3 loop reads CSVRGQGSYTF. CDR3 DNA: TGCAGCGTTAGGGGACAGGGAAGCTACACCTTC.

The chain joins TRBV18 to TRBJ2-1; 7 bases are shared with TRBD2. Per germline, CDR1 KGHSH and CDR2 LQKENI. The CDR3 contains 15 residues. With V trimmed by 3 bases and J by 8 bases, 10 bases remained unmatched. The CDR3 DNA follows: TGTGCCAGCTCACCGGGCGGGGGATTAAAGGATGAGCAGTTCTTC. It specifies CASSPGGGLKDEQFF.

CDR3 region: CATTGTPNTGELFF. CDR3 bases: TGTGCGACGACCGGGACACCGAACACCGGGGAGCTGTTTTTT. The chain joins TRBV30 to TRBJ2-2; D might be TRBD1 (6 bases). The CDR3 covers 14 residues. Germline V gene sequence: CDR1 GTSNPN, CDR2 SVGIG (reference sequence).

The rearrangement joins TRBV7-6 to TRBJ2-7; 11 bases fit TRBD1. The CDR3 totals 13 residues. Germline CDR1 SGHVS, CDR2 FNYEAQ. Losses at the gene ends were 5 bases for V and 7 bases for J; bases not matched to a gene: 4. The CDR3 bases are TGTGCCAGCAGCACGGGACAGGGGGGAGAGCAGTACTTC. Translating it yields CASSTGQGGEQYF. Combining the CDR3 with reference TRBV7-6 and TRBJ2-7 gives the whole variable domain GAGVSQSPRYKVTKRGQDVALRCDPISGHVSLYWYRQALGQGPEFLTYFNYEAQQDKSGLPNDRFSAERPEGSISTLTIQRTEQRDSAMYRCASSTGQGGEQYFGPGTRLTVT.

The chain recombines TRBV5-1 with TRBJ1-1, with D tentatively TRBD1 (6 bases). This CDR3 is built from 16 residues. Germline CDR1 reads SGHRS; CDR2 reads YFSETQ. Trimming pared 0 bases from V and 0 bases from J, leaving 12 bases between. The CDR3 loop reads CASSLEFGTMNTEAFF. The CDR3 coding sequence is TGCGCCAGCAGCTTGGAGTTCGGGACAATGAACACTGAAGCTTTCTTT.

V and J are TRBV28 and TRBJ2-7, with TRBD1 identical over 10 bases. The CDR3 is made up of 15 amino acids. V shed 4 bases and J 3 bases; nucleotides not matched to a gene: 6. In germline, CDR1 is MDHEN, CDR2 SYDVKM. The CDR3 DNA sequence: TGTGCCAGCAGTTCCACCGACAGGGGGCTCTACGAGCAGTACTTC. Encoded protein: CASSSTDRGLYEQYF. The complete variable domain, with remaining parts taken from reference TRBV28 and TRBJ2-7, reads DVKVTQSSRYLVKRTGEKVFLECVQDMDHENMFWYRQDPGLGLRLIYFSYDVKMKEKGDIPEGYSVSREKKERFSLILESASTNQTSMYLCASSSTDRGLYEQYFGPGTRLTVT.

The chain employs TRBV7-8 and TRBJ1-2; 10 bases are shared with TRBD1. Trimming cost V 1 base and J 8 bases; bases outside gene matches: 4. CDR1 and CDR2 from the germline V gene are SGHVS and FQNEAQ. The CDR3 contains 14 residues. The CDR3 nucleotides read TGTGCCAGCAGCTTAGGGGACAGGGGAGGCGGCTACACCTTC. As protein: CASSLGDRGGGYTF.

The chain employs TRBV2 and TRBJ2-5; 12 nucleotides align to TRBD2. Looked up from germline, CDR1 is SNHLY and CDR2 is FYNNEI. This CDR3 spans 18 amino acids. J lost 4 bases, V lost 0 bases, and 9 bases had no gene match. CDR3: CASSEAIGLAGRGETQYF. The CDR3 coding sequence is TGTGCCAGCAGTGAAGCCATCGGACTAGCGGGAAGGGGAGAGACCCAGTACTTC.

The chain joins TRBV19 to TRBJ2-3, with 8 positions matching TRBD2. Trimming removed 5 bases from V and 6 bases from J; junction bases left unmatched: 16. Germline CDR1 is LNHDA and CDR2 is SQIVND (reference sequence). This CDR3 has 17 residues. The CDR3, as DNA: TGTGCCAGTAGTTCGGAGAGCGGGGGCGCCTCATATGATACGCAGTATTTT. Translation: CASSSESGGASYDTQYF.

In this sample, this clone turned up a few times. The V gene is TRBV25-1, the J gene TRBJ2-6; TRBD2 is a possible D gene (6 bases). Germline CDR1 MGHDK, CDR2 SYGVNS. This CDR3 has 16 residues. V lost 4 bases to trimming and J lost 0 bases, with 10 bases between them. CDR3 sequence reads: CASSVEGSSGANVLTF. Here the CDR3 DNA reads TGTGCCAGCAGTGTGGAGGGGAGCTCTGGGGCCAACGTCCTGACTTTC. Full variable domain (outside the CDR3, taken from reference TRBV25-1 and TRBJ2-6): EADIYQTPRYLVIGTGKKITLECSQTMGHDKMYWYQQDPGMELHLIHYSYGVNSTEKGDLSSESTVSRIRTEHFPLTLESARPSHTSQYLCASSVEGSSGANVLTFGAGSRLTVL.

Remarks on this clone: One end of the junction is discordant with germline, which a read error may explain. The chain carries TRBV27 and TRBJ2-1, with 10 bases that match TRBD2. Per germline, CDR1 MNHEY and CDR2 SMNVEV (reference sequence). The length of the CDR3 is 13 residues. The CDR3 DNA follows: TGCGTTACGGGGGCTAGCGGGGGCAATGAGCAGTTCTTC. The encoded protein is CVTGASGGNEQFF.

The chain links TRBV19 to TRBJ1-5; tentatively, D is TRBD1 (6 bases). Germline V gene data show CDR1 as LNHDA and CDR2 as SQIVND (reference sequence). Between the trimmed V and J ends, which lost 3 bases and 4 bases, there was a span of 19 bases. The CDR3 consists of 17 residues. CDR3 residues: CASSMTPRGQLNQPQHF. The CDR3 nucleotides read TGTGCCAGTAGTATGACTCCCCGTGGACAGCTAAATCAGCCCCAGCATTTT.

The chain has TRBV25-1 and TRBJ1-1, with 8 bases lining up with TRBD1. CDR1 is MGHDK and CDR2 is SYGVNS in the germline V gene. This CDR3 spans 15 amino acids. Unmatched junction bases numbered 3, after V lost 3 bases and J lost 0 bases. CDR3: CASSDRQGMNTEAFF. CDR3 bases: TGTGCCAGCAGTGACCGACAGGGGATGAACACTGAAGCTTTCTTT.

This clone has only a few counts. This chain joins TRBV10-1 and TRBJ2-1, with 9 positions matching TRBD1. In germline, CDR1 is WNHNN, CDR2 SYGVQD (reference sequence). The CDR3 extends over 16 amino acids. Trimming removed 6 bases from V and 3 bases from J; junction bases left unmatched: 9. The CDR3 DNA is TGCGCCAGCAGGAATACCACAGGGGGCTTCTACAATGAGCAGTTCTTC. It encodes CASRNTTGGFYNEQFF.

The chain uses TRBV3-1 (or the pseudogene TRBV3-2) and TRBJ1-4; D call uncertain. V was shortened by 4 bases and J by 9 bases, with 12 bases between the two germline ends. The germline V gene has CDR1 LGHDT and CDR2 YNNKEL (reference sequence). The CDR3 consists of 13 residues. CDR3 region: CASSRQVAQKLFF. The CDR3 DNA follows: TGTGCCAGCAGCCGCCAGGTCGCTCAAAAACTGTTTTTT.

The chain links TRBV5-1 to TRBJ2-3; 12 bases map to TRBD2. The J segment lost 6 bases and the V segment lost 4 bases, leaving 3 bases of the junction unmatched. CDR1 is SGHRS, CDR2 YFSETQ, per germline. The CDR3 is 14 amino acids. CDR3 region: CASSTSGGLDTQYF. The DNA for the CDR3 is TGCGCCAGCAGCACTAGCGGGGGGTTGGATACGCAGTATTTT.

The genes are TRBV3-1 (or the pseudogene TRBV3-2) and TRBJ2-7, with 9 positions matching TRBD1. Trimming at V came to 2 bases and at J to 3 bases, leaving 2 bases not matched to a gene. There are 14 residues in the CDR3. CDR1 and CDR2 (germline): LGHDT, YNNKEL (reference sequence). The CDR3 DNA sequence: TGTGCCAGCAGCCAATCGGACAGGGGCTACGAGCAGTACTTC. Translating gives CASSQSDRGYEQYF.

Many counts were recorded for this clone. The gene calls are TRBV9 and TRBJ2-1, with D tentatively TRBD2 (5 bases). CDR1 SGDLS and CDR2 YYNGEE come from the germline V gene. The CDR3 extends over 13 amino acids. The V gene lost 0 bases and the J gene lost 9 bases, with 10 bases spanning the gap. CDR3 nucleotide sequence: TGTGCCAGCAGCGTAGTACCTGGAGGTGAGCAGTTCTTC. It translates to CASSVVPGGEQFF.

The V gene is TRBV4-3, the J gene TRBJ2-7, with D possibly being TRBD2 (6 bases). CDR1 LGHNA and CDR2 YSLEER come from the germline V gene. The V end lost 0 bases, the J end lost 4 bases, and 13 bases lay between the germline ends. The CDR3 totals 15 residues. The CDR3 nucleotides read TGCGCCAGCAGCCAAGATAGGCTAGCGCCTTACGAGCAGTACTTC. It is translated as CASSQDRLAPYEQYF.